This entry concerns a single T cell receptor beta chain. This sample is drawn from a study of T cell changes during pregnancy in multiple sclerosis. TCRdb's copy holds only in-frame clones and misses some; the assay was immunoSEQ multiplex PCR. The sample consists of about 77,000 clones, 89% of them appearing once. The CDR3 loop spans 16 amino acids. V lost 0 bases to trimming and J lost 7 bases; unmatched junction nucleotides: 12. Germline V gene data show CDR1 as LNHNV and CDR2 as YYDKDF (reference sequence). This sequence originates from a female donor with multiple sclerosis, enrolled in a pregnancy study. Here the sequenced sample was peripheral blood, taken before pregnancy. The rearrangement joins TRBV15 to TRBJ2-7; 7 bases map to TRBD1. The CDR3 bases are TGTGCCACCAGCAGAGACCTGGGCCAGGGGGTTGGGGAGCAGTACTTC. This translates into CATSRDLGQGVGEQYF.